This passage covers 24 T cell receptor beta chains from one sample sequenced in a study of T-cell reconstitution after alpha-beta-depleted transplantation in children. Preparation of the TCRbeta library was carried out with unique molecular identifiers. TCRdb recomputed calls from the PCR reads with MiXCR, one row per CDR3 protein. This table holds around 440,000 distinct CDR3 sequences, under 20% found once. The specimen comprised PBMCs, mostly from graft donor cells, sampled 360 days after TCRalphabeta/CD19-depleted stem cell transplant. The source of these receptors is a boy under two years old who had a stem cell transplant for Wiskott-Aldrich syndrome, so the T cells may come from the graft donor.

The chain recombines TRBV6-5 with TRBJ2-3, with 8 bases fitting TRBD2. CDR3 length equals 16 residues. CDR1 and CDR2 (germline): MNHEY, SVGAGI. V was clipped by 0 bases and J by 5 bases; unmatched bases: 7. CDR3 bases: TGTGCCAGCAGTTACTCGCCGGGGGGGCTGGGAGATACGCAGTATTTT. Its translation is CASSYSPGGLGDTQYF.

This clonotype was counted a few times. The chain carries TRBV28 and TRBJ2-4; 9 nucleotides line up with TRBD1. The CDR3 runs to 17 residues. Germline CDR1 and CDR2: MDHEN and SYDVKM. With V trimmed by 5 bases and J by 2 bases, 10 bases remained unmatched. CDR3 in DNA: TGTGCCAGCAGTCACACCGGGACAGGGCGAACCAAAAACATTCAGTACTTC. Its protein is CASSHTGTGRTKNIQYF. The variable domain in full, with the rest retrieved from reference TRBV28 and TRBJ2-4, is DVKVTQSSRYLVKRTGEKVFLECVQDMDHENMFWYRQDPGLGLRLIYFSYDVKMKEKGDIPEGYSVSREKKERFSLILESASTNQTSMYLCASSHTGTGRTKNIQYFGAGTRLSVL.

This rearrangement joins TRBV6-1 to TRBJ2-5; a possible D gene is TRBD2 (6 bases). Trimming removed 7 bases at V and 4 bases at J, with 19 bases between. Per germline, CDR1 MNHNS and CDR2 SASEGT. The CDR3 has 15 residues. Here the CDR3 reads CASTGSLRRGETQYF. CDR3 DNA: TGTGCCAGCACCGGGTCCCTCAGGAGGGGAGAGACCCAGTACTTC.

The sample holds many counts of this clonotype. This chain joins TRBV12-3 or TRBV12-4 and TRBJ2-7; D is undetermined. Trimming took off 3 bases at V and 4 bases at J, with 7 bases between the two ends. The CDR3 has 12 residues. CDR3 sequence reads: CASSFSDYEQYF. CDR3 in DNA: TGTGCCAGCAGTTTCTCGGATTACGAGCAGTACTTC.

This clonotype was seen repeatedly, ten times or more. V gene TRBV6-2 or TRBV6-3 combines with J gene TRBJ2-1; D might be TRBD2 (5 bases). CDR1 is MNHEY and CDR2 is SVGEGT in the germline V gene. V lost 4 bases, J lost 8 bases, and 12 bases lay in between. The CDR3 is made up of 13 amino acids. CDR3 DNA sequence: TGTGCCAGCAGTTCCACTAGATACGATGAGCAGTTCTTC. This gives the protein CASSSTRYDEQFF.

The CDR3, as DNA: TGTGCCAGCAGCGCGCGGGGGCGGACAGATACGCAGTATTTT. This gives the protein CASSARGRTDTQYF. The chain is built from TRBV3-1 and TRBJ2-3; tentatively, D is TRBD2 (7 bases). Per germline, CDR1 LGHDT and CDR2 YNNKEL (reference sequence). This CDR3 has 14 residues. Trimming shortened V by 5 bases and J by 3 bases, and 12 bases separated the two germline ends.

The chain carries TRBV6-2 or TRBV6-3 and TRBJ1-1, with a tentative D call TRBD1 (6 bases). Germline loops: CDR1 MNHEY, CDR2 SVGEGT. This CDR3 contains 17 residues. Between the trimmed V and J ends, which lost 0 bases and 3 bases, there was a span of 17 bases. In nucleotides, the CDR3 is TGTGCCAGCAGTTACTCCCCGGAACAGGGTTGGTACACTGAAGCTTTCTTT. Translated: CASSYSPEQGWYTEAFF.

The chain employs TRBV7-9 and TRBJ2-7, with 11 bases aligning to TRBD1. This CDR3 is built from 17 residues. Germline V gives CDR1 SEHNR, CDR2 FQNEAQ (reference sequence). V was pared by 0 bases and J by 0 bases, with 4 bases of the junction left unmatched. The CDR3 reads CASSLAGGTGGSYEQYF. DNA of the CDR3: TGTGCCAGCAGCTTAGCCGGAGGGACAGGGGGCTCCTACGAGCAGTACTTC. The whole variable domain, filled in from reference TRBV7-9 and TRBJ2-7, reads DTGVSQNPRHKITKRGQNVTFRCDPISEHNRLYWYRQTLGQGPEFLTYFQNEAQLEKSRLLSDRFSAERPKGSFSTLEIQRTEQGDSAMYLCASSLAGGTGGSYEQYFGPGTRLTVT.

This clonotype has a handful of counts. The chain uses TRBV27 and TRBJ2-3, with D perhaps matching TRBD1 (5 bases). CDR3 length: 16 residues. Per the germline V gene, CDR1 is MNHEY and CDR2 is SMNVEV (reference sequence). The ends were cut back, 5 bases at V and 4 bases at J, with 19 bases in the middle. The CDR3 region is CASSPPGRVWSDTQYF. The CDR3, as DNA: TGTGCCAGCAGTCCTCCCGGCAGGGTTTGGTCAGATACGCAGTATTTT.

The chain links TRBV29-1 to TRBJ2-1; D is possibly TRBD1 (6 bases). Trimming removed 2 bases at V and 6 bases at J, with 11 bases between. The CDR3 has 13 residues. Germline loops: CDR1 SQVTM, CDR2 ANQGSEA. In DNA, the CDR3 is TGCAGCGTTGAAAGGGGGAGTGGCAATGAGCAGTTCTTC. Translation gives CSVERGSGNEQFF.

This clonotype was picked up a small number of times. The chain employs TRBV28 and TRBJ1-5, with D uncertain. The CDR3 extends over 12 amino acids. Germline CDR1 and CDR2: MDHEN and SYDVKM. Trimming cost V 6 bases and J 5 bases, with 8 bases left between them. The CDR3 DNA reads TGTGCCAGCAGATTGAACTATCAGCCCCAGCATTTT. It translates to CASRLNYQPQHF.

The CDR3 here is CASSSLPGGLTDTQYF. In nucleotides, the CDR3 is TGCGCCAGCTCCTCCCTACCGGGGGGGCTAACAGATACGCAGTATTTT. V usage is TRBV4-1 and J usage is TRBJ2-3; TRBD2 agrees at 8 bases. There are 16 residues in the CDR3. Germline trimming cut 8 bases from V and 3 bases from J; bases unmatched to any gene: 13. Germline loops: CDR1 MGHRA, CDR2 YSYEKL.

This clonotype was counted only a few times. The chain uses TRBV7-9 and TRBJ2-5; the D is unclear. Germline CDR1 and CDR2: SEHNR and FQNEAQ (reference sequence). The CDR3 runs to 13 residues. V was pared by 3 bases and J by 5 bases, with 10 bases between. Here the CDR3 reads CASSFGVRETQYF. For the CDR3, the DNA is TGTGCCAGCAGCTTTGGAGTGAGGGAGACCCAGTACTTC.

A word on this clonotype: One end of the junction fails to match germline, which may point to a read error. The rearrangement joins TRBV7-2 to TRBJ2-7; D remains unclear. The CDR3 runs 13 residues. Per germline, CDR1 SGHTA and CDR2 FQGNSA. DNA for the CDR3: TGTGCCAGCAGCTTTTTCGGGTTCTACGAGCAGGACTTC. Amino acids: CASSFFGFYEQDF.

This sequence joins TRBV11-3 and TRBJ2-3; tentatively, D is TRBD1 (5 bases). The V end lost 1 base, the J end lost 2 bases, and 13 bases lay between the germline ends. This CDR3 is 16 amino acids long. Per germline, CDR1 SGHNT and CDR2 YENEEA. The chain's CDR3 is CASSLGSAGHTDTQYF. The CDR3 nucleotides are TGTGCCAGCAGCTTAGGTTCTGCAGGGCACACAGATACGCAGTATTTT.

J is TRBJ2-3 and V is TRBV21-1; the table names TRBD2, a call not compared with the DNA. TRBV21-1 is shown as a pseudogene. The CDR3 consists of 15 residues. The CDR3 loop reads CASSNWTSGTDTQYF. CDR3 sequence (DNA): TGTGCCAGCAGCAATTGGACTAGCGGCACAGATACGCAGTATTTT.

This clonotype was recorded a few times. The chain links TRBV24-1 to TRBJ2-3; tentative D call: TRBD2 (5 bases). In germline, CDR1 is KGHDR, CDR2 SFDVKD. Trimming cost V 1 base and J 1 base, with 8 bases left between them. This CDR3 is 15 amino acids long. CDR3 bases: TGTGCCACCAGTGATTTCCCCGGGGGCACAGATACGCAGTATTTT. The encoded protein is CATSDFPGGTDTQYF.

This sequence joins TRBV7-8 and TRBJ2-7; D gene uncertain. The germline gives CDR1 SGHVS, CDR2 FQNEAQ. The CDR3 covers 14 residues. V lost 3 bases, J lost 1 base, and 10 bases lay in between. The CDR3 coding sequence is TGTGCCAGCAGCTTCGCCTGGGCATCCTACGAGCAGTACTTC. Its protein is CASSFAWASYEQYF. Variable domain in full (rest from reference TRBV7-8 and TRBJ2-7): GAGVSQSPRYKVAKRGQDVALRCDPISGHVSLFWYQQALGQGPEFLTYFQNEAQLDKSGLPSDRFFAERPEGSVSTLKIQRTQQEDSAVYLCASSFAWASYEQYFGPGTRLTVT.

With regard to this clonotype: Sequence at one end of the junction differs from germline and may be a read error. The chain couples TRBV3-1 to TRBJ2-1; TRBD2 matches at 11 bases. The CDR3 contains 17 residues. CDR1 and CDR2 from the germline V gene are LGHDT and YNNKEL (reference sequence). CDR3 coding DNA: TGTGCCACCAGCCATCGCTTAACTAGCGGGAGAGACAATGAGCAGTTCTTC. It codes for CATSHRLTSGRDNEQFF.

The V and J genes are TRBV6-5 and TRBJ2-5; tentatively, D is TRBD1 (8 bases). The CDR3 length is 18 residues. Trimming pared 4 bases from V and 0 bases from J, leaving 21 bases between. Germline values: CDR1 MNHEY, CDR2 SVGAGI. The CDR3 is CASSSRTGREGYQETQYF. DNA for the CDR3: TGTGCCAGCAGTTCCCGGACAGGGAGGGAAGGATACCAAGAGACCCAGTACTTC.

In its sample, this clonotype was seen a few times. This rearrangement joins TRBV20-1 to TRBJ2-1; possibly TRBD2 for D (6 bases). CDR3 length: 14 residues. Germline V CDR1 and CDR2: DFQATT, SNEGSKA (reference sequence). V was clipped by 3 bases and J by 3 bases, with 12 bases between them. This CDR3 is CSARLRGIYNEQFF. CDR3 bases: TGCAGTGCTAGGCTTCGGGGGATCTACAATGAGCAGTTCTTC.

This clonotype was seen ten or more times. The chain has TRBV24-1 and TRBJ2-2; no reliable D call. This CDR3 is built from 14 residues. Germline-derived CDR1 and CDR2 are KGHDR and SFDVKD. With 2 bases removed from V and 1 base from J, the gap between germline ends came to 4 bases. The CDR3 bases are TGTGCCACCAGTGATTGGAGGAACACCGGGGAGCTGTTTTTT. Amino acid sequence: CATSDWRNTGELFF.

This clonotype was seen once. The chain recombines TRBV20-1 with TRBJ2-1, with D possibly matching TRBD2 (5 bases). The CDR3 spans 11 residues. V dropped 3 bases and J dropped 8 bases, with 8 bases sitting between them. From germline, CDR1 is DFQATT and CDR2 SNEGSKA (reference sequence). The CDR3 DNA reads TGCAGTGCTAGGGACTTAGATGAGCAGTTCTTC. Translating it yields CSARDLDEQFF.

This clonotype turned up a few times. The CDR3 DNA is TGTGCCAGCAGTCCTCCGATTTATACCACGGATCAGGGCTACACCTTC. It translates to CASSPPIYTTDQGYTF. The chain carries TRBV6-1 and TRBJ1-2, with D unresolved. V lost 5 bases and J 8 bases, leaving 24 bases between the germline ends. The germline V gene has CDR1 MNHNS and CDR2 SASEGT. This CDR3 comprises 16 residues.